This T cell receptor (beta chain) was sequenced during a study of identical twins. The CDR3 consists of 14 residues. V was cut by 5 bases and J by 2 bases, with 13 bases left in between. Germline loops: CDR1 SEHNR, CDR2 FQNEAQ (reference sequence). TCRdb re-derived calls from the 5' RACE reads in MiXCR, one entry per CDR3 protein. The sample shows approximately 490,000 distinct CDR3 sequences, about a fifth of them seen only once. With regard to this clonotype: Its cognate antigen is unknown.

General study results and limits: Researchers reported excess low generation probability among twin-shared out-of-frame alpha sequences. The more abundant beta clonotypes in cord blood had fewer insertions, and memory repertoires did not show this. Out-of-frame beta sequences exhibited a weaker degree of excess twin sharing.

The same sample was also used in a study of yellow fever vaccine responses in identical twins.

The sequenced sample was CD4+ T cells sorted from blood. The V call is TRBV7-9, the J call TRBJ2-7, with D tentatively TRBD1 (5 bases). The TCR sequence derives from a woman aged 18-35 years in good health. CDR3 sequence reads: CASSLPDSPYEQYF. The CDR3 nucleotides read TGTGCCAGCAGCCTTCCTGACAGCCCCTACGAGCAGTACTTC.